This is a list of T cell receptor beta chains from one sample in a study of CD8+ T cells in alopecia areata. Data came from immunoSEQ multiplex PCR; TCRdb stores just in-frame clones and leaves some out. The sample has over 150,000 clones, 50% to 75% seen once; the top ten hold roughly 15%. Here the sequenced sample was CD4+ T cells sorted from blood, taken at week 0. These receptor sequences come from a human donor with alopecia areata. Both conserved end residues are part of each CDR3. The D gene is left open where the match is weak. Clone size, where shown, is once, few, many, or a class for clones that have expanded.

few	.	TRBV23-1	TRBJ2-2	TGCGCCAGCAGTCTATCCCCGGCCGGGGAGCTGTTTTTT	CASSLSPAGELFF
few	.	TRBV7-9	TRBJ1-2	TGTGCCAGCAGCTTATACCCGGTGAACTATGGCTACACCTTC	CASSLYPVNYGYTF
.	TRBD1	TRBV30	TRBJ1-1	TGTGCCTGGAGAGGGACAGGGGGAGCTTTCTTT	CAWRGTGGAFF
.	.	TRBV6-5	TRBJ1-2	TGTGCCAGCAGTTACGAAGGGAACCGCGACTATGGCTACACCTTC	CASSYEGNRDYGYTF
.	TRBD1	TRBV30	TRBJ2-5	TGTGCCTCGGGGACAGGGATAGAGACCCAGTACTTC	CASGTGIETQYF
.	.	TRBV9	TRBJ1-2	TGTGCCAGCAGCTTCGTAGAGGGCGGCTATGGCTACACCTTC	CASSFVEGGYGYTF
few	TRBD1	TRBV29-1	TRBJ2-3	TGCAGCGTTTACGCACCCCGAAACCGGGACAGGGGTAGCACAGATACGCAGTATTTT	CSVYAPRNRDRGSTDTQYF
.	TRBD2	TRBV5-1	TRBJ2-1	TGCGCCAGCCTCAAATCTAGCGGGGGGTACAATGAGCAGTTCTTC	CASLKSSGGYNEQFF
.	.	TRBV7-2	TRBJ2-5	TGTGCCAGCAGGATAGGAGAGACCCAGTACTTC	CASRIGETQYF
.	.	TRBV29-1	TRBJ1-5	TGCAGCCGTTCAGAAGGCGGTGGGCAGAATCAGCCCCAGCATTTT	CSRSEGGGQNQPQHF
.	.	TRBV7-8	TRBJ1-1	TGTGCCAGCAGCTTATCTCTGAACACTGAAGCTTTCTTT	CASSLSLNTEAFF
.	.	TRBV15	TRBJ2-3	TGTGCCACCAGCAGAGACCCGGGCCGGCGCACAGATACGCAGTATTTT	CATSRDPGRRTDTQYF
.	TRBD2	TRBV30	TRBJ2-1	TGTGCCTGGAGCCGCCTCGGGAGGAATGAGCAGTTCTTC	CAWSRLGRNEQFF
.	TRBD1	TRBV30	TRBJ2-3	TGTGCCTGGAGTACAGGGGAAACAGGGGATACGCAGTATTTT	CAWSTGETGDTQYF
.	.	TRBV5-1	TRBJ2-5	TGCGCCAGCAGCTCTACATGGGGTTCAGGGTCGAGCCAAGAGACCCAGTACTTC	CASSSTWGSGSSQETQYF
few	TRBD1	TRBV13	TRBJ2-3	TGTGCCAGCAGGCGACAGGGATCGCAGTATTTT	CASRRQGSQYF
.	.	TRBV2	TRBJ2-2	TGTGCCAGCAGTGAGTCGGACCCTTTCAACACCGGGGAGCTGTTTTTT	CASSESDPFNTGELFF
few	.	TRBV29-1	TRBJ2-2	TGCAGCGTGGGAAACCAGGGCGGGGAGCTGTTTTTT	CSVGNQGGELFF
.	.	TRBV6-1	TRBJ2-2	TGTGCCAGCAGTGAAGCTAGATTGGGGACTCCGAACACCGGGGAGCTGTTTTTT	CASSEARLGTPNTGELFF
.	.	TRBV6-5	TRBJ1-2	TGTGCCAGCAGTTACTCGGGCAGGGATGTATATGGCTACACCTTC	CASSYSGRDVYGYTF
few	TRBD1	TRBV4-1	TRBJ1-6	TGCGCCAGCAGCCAAGAAGGGGACAGAAATTCACCCCTCCACTTT	CASSQEGDRNSPLHF
.	.	TRBV14	TRBJ1-6	TGTGCCAGCAGCCACCGGACTAGCCGGAATTCACCCCTCCACTTT	CASSHRTSRNSPLHF
.	TRBD1	TRBV15	TRBJ2-5	TGTGCCACCAGCAGAGATCTTGGGACAGGGGGCAGGGAGACCCAGTACTTC	CATSRDLGTGGRETQYF
.	.	TRBV7-9	TRBJ1-1	TGTGCCAGCAGCTTGAGCCAGATCCCTGAAGCTTTCTTT	CASSLSQIPEAFF
few	.	TRBV6-6	TRBJ1-1	TGTGCCAGCAGTAAGACTGAAGCTTTCTTT	CASSKTEAFF
.	TRBD2	TRBV30	TRBJ2-5	TGTGCCTGGAATAGCGGGGGAGGTGAGACCCAGTACTTC	CAWNSGGGETQYF
.	.	TRBV27	TRBJ2-6	TGTGCCAGCAGTTTCAGGGCTGGGGCCAACGTCCTGACTTTC	CASSFRAGANVLTF
.	TRBD1	TRBV6-1	TRBJ1-1	TGTGCCAGCAGCGACTGGACAGGGGACACTGAAGCTTTCTTT	CASSDWTGDTEAFF
.	.	TRBV10-3	TRBJ1-2	TGTGCCATCAGAAGATTGACAGACTATGGCTACACCTTC	CAIRRLTDYGYTF
.	TRBD1	TRBV4-1	TRBJ1-2	TGCGCCAGCAGCCAAGACACGGTTGATCGGGGACAGGGGGCGCTTCATGGCTACACCTTC	CASSQDTVDRGQGALHGYTF
once	.	TRBV12-5	TRBJ1-1	TGTGCTAGTGGAAGGGGTTCGGGGAACACTGAAGCTTTCTTT	CASGRGSGNTEAFF
few	.	TRBV5-1	TRBJ2-3	TGCGCCAGCAGCTTTTTAAGCGGATCTAGCACAGATACGCAGTATTTT	CASSFLSGSSTDTQYF
.	.	TRBV7-9	TRBJ2-3	TGTGCTGGAGGAGGGTCCCGGGGCACAGATACGCAGTATTTT	CAGGGSRGTDTQYF
.	TRBD2	TRBV5-1	TRBJ2-7	TGCGCCAGCAGCTCCCCGGTTAGCGGGGGGGCCTCCTACGAGCAGTACTTC	CASSSPVSGGASYEQYF
few	.	TRBV7-9	TRBJ1-1	TGTGCCAGCAGAACTGCTGGCGGGGGAGAAGCTTTCTTT	CASRTAGGGEAFF
few	TRBD2	TRBV6-5	TRBJ2-7	TGTGCCAGCCGTGGACTAGCAGAGTACGAGCAGTACTTC	CASRGLAEYEQYF
.	TRBD1	TRBV11-2	TRBJ1-1	TGTGCCAGCAGCGTTAAGGGCAGGGGGCCACTCGGGAACACTGAAGCTTTCTTT	CASSVKGRGPLGNTEAFF
.	TRBD2	TRBV7-3	TRBJ2-5	TGTGCCAGCAGCGTGACTAGCGGAGTACAAGAGACCCAGTACTTC	CASSVTSGVQETQYF
.	.	TRBV11-3	TRBJ2-7	TGTGCCACCAGGGGGGACCGAACCTACGAGCAGTACTTC	CATRGDRTYEQYF
.	.	TRBV4-2	TRBJ2-1	TGTGCCAGCAGCCAAGCTCTCCAGGGTCGCGATGAGCAGTTCTTC	CASSQALQGRDEQFF
.	TRBD2	TRBV29-1	TRBJ2-1	TGCAGCGTTGAACCCGGAGCGGGGGGGTACAATGAGCAGTTCTTC	CSVEPGAGGYNEQFF
.	.	TRBV5-1	TRBJ2-7	TGCGCCAGCAGCCCCGGTCCATTATACGAGCAGTACTTC	CASSPGPLYEQYF
.	.	TRBV19	TRBJ1-5	TGTGCCAGTAGTATTAACTGGGGGGGCAGCGTACAGCCCCAGCATTTT	CASSINWGGSVQPQHF
few	TRBD1	TRBV7-2	TRBJ2-3	TGTGCCAGCAGCACCCGGACAGGCGCCACAGATACGCAGTATTTT	CASSTRTGATDTQYF
.	TRBD1	TRBV27	TRBJ1-6	TGTGCCAGCAGCACCGGGACAGGGGGTTCACCCCTCCACTTT	CASSTGTGGSPLHF
.	TRBD1	TRBV14	TRBJ2-3	TGTGCCAGCAGCCCATATGGGACAGAGAGGAGAGATACGCAGTATTTT	CASSPYGTERRDTQYF
.	.	TRBV2	TRBJ2-3	TGTGCCAGCAGTGAAGCGGTGAGCGTCACAGATACGCAGTATTTT	CASSEAVSVTDTQYF
few	.	TRBV7-2	TRBJ1-1	TGTGCCAGCAGCTTAGCGCGTATCGGGGCTTTCTTT	CASSLARIGAFF